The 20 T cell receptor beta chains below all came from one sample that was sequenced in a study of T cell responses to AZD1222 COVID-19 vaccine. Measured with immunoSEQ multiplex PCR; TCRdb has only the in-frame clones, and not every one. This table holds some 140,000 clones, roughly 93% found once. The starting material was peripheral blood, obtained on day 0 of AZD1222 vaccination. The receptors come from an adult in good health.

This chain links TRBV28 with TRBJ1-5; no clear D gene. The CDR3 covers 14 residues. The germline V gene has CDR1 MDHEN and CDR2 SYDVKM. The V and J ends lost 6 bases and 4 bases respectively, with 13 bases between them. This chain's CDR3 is CASRIAPRNQPQHF. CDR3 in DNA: TGTGCCAGCAGAATAGCTCCGCGGAATCAGCCCCAGCATTTT. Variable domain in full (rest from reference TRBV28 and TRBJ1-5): DVKVTQSSRYLVKRTGEKVFLECVQDMDHENMFWYRQDPGLGLRLIYFSYDVKMKEKGDIPEGYSVSREKKERFSLILESASTNQTSMYLCASRIAPRNQPQHFGDGTRLSIL.

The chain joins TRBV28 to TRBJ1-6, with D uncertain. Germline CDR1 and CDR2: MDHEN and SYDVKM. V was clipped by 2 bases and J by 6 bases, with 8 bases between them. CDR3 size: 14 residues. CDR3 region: CASSLGGINSPLHF. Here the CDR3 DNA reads TGTGCCAGCAGTTTAGGAGGAATTAATTCACCCCTCCACTTT.

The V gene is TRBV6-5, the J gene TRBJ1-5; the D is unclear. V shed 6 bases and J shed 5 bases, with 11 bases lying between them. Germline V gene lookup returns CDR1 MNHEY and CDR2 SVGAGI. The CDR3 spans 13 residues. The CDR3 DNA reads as TGTGCCAGCAGGCAAGGTCTCGATCAGCCCCAGCATTTT. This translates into CASRQGLDQPQHF.

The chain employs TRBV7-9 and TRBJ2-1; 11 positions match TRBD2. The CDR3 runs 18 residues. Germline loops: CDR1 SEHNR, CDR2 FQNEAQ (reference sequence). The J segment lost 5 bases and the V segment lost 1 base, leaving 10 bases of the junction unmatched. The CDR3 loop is CASSLDGDLAGGHNEQFF. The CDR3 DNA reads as TGTGCCAGCAGCTTAGACGGGGACCTAGCGGGAGGTCACAATGAGCAGTTCTTC. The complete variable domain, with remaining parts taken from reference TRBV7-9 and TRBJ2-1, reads DTGVSQNPRHKITKRGQNVTFRCDPISEHNRLYWYRQTLGQGPEFLTYFQNEAQLEKSRLLSDRFSAERPKGSFSTLEIQRTEQGDSAMYLCASSLDGDLAGGHNEQFFGPGTRLTVL.

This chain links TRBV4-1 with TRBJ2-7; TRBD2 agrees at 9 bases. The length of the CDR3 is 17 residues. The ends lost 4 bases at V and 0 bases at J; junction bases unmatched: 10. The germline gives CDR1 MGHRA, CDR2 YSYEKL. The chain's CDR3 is CASSLLWASGASYEQYF. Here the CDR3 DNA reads TGCGCCAGCAGCCTCCTTTGGGCTAGCGGGGCCTCCTACGAGCAGTACTTC.

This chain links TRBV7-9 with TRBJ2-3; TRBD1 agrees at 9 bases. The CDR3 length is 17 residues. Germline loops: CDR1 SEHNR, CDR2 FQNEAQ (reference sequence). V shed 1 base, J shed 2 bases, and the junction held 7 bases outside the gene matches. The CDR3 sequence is CASSLGVGTGPTDTQYF. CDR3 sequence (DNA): TGTGCCAGCAGCTTAGGGGTCGGGACAGGGCCCACAGATACGCAGTATTTT.

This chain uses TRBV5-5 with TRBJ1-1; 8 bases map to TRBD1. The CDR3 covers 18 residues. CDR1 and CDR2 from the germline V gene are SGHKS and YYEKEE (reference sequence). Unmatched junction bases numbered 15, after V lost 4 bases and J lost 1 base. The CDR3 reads CASSPEIPGGAGNTEAFF. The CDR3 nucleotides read TGTGCCAGCAGCCCGGAGATACCAGGGGGCGCGGGGAACACTGAAGCTTTCTTT.

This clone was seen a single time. The CDR3 spells CASSSTGAGELFF. In DNA form, the CDR3 reads TGTGCCAGCAGCTCGACAGGGGCCGGGGAGCTGTTTTTT. The V call is TRBV14, the J call TRBJ2-2; 8 bases match TRBD1. This CDR3 has 13 residues. Germline-derived CDR1 and CDR2 are SGHDN and FVKESK. Trimming at V came to 5 bases and at J to 6 bases, leaving 2 bases not matched to a gene.

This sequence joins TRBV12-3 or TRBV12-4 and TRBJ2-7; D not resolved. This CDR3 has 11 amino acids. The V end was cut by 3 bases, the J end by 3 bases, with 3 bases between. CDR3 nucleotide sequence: TGTGCCAGCAGTTTTGGCTACGAGCAGTACTTC. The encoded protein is CASSFGYEQYF.

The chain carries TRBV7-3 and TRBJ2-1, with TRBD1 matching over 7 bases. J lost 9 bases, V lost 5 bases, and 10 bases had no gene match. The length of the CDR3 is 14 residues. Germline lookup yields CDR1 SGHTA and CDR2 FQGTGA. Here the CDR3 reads CASSPRDSLGEQFF. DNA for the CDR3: TGTGCCAGCAGCCCACGGGACAGTTTGGGTGAGCAGTTCTTC.

CDR3 region: CASSLPGGSFYSNQPQHF. The CDR3 nucleotides are TGTGCCAGCAGTTTACCTGGGGGCTCCTTCTATAGCAATCAGCCCCAGCATTTT. The V gene is TRBV6-2 or TRBV6-3, the J gene TRBJ1-5, with a possible D match to TRBD1 (6 bases). Germline lookup yields CDR1 MNHEY and CDR2 SVGEGT. Trimming stripped 4 bases from V and 0 bases from J, with 19 bases between. The CDR3 sequence is 18 residues long.

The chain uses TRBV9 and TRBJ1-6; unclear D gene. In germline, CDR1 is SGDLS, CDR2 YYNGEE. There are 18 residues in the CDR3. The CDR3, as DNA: TGTCCACCGACGTCCAGGTGGGGAGGTCCCCCCCGTAATTCACCCCTCCACTTT. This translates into CPPTSRWGGPPRNSPLHF.

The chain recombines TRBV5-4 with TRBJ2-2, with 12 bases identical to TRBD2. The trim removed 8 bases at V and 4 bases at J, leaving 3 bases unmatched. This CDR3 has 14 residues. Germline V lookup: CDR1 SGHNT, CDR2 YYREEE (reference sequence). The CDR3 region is CARTSGSSTGELFF. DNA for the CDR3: TGTGCCAGGACTAGCGGGAGTAGCACCGGGGAGCTGTTTTTT.

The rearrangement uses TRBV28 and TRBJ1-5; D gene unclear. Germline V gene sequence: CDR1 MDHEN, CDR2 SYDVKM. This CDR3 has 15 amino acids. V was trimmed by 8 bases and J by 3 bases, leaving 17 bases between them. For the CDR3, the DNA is TGTGCCAGCCTGCCCCTTTCGGGGTCCAATCAGCCCCAGCATTTT. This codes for CASLPLSGSNQPQHF.

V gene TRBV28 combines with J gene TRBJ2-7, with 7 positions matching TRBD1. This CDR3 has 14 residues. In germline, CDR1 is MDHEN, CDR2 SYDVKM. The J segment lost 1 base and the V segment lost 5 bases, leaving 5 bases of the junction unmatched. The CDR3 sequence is CASSPRTGSYEQYF. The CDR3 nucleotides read TGTGCCAGCAGTCCCCGGACAGGTTCCTACGAGCAGTACTTC.

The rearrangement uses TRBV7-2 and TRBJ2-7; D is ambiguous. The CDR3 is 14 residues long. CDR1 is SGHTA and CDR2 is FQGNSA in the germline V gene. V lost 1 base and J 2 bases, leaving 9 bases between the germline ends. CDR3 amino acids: CASSLGHKTYEQYF. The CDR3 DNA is TGTGCCAGCAGCTTAGGCCACAAGACCTACGAGCAGTACTTC.

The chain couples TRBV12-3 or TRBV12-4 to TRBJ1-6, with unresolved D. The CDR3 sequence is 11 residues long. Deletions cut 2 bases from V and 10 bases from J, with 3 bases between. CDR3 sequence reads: CASSLSSPLHF. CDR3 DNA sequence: TGTGCCAGCAGTTTAAGCTCACCCCTCCACTTT.

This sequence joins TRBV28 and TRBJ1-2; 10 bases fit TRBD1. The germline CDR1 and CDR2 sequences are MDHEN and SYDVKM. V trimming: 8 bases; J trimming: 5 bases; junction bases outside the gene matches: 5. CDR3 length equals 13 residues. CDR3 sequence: CASRGQGIYGYTF. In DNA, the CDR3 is TGTGCCAGCCGGGGACAGGGGATATATGGCTACACCTTC.

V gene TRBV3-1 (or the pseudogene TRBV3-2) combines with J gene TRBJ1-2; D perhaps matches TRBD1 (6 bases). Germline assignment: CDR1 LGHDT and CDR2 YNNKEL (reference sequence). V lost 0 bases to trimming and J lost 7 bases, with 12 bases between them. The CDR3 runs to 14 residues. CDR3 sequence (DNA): TGTGCCAGCAGCCAAGAGGGCAGGGGCGGTGGCTACACCTTC. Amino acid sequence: CASSQEGRGGGYTF.

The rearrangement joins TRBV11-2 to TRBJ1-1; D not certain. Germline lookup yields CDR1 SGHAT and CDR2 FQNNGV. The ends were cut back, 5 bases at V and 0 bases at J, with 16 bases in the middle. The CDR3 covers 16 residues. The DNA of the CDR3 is TGTGCCAGCAGCCCGAGGTCGAGGCGGATGAACACTGAAGCTTTCTTT. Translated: CASSPRSRRMNTEAFF.